This T cell receptor (beta chain) was captured in a study of blood T cell repertoires in COVID-19. This CDR3 contains 17 residues. CDR1 and CDR2 (germline): SGHTA, FQGNSA. J was trimmed by 5 bases and V by 1 base; bases with no gene match: 13. Libraries were prepared by immunoSEQ multiplex PCR; TCRdb keeps only in-frame clonotypes and omits some of them. The sample shows about 180,000 clones, 85% to 90% of them seen only once. This chain joins TRBV7-2 and TRBJ1-2; 7 nucleotides line up with TRBD1. Sequencing was performed on peripheral blood. The source is a man between 65 and 85 years old with active or convalescent COVID-19. This CDR3 reads CASSLGFWDREKYGYTF. The CDR3, as DNA: TGTGCCAGCAGCTTAGGCTTCTGGGACAGAGAAAAATATGGCTACACCTTC.